This is a list of T cell receptor beta chains from one sample in a study of beta chain features in type 1 diabetes. Sequenced by immunoSEQ multiplex PCR; TCRdb stores in-frame clones only, minus some. The sample records roughly 730,000 clones, under 15% being singletons. Sequenced: naive CD4+ T cells from blood. Receptors were obtained from a man younger than 30 with type 1 diabetes. CDR3s include the opening cysteine and the closing phenylalanine or tryptophan. The D gene is left open where the match is weak. Size is stated for part of the rows, as once, few or many counts, or as a class when the clone is expanded.

size,D,J,V,DNA,CDR3
.,.,TRBJ2-6,TRBV4-1,TGCGCCAGCAGCCTTCTCAGGGACTCTGGGGCCAACGTCCTGACTTTC,CASSLLRDSGANVLTF
few,.,TRBJ1-5,TRBV27,TGTGCCAGCAGCTCCTTCTCGACCAATCAGCCCCAGCATTTT,CASSSFSTNQPQHF
.,TRBD2,TRBJ2-1,TRBV9,TGTGCCAGCAGCCAAGGCGGGGGAGCCTACAATGAGCAGTTCTTC,CASSQGGGAYNEQFF
.,.,TRBJ1-1,TRBV7-8,TGTGCCAGCAGCTTTCTGATAGACACTGAAGCTTTCTTT,CASSFLIDTEAFF
few,.,TRBJ1-1,TRBV7-2,TGTGCCAGCTTAGGTGATTGGCTGAACACTGAAGCTTTCTTT,CASLGDWLNTEAFF
few,.,TRBJ2-1,TRBV7-9,TGTGCCAGCAGCAAGGTTTCGGATGAGCAGTTCTTC,CASSKVSDEQFF
.,.,TRBJ1-6,TRBV6-6,TGTGCCAGCAGACCCGGGTCCTATAATTCACCCCTCCACTTT,CASRPGSYNSPLHF
few,TRBD1,TRBJ2-7,TRBV2,TGTGCCAGCAGGAGGACAGGAACTTACGAGCAGTACTTC,CASRRTGTYEQYF
.,TRBD1,TRBJ2-3,TRBV9,TGTGCCAGCAGCGTGGGACAGGGGAACGGCGGTACGCAGTATTTT,CASSVGQGNGGTQYF
.,.,TRBJ1-2,TRBV2,TGTGCCAGCAGTGAAGAGGCAGGGGTGGATGGCTACACCTTC,CASSEEAGVDGYTF
few,TRBD1,TRBJ1-2,TRBV19,TGTGCCAGTAGTATAGACCCCCCTGGCAGGGGGTTCAGTGGCTACACCTTC,CASSIDPPGRGFSGYTF
.,.,TRBJ2-7,TRBV7-9,TGTGCCAGCAGCTTAGAGGGGACGGCCTCCTACGAGCAGTACTTC,CASSLEGTASYEQYF
.,.,TRBJ1-2,TRBV5-6,TGTGCCAGCAGCTTGGGACAGAGACTCGGCTACACCTTC,CASSLGQRLGYTF
.,.,TRBJ1-1,TRBV15,TGTGCCACCAGCAGAGATAGGGCACGGACTGAAGCTTTCTTT,CATSRDRARTEAFF
few,.,TRBJ1-5,TRBV25-1,TGTGCCAGCAGTTCCGGTGGGGGAGGCAATCAGCCCCAGCATTTT,CASSSGGGGNQPQHF
.,.,TRBJ1-2,TRBV11-2,TGTGCCAGCAGCTTCACAGGGGGCTACACCTTC,CASSFTGGYTF
few,.,TRBJ2-1,TRBV2,TGTGCCAGCTCGGGGGGCAGCTCCTACAATGAGCAGTTCTTC,CASSGGSSYNEQFF
.,TRBD1,TRBJ1-5,TRBV6-1,TGTGCCAGCAGTGGGGACAGGGGAAACAATCAGCCCCAGCATTTT,CASSGDRGNNQPQHF
few,.,TRBJ2-3,TRBV30,TGTGCCTGGAGTTCTTCATCGGATACGCAGTATTTT,CAWSSSSDTQYF
.,TRBD1,TRBJ2-3,TRBV25-1,TGTGCCAGCAGTGACCGGGACAGGTATACGCAGTATTTT,CASSDRDRYTQYF
.,TRBD2,TRBJ2-6,TRBV27,TGTGCCAGCAGTGCCGGGGGGTCTGGGGCCAACGTCCTGACTTTC,CASSAGGSGANVLTF
.,.,TRBJ1-1,TRBV30,TGTGCCTGGAGTCCGCCCGGAGCTTGGTCGGGAGCTTTCTTT,CAWSPPGAWSGAFF
few,.,TRBJ2-2,TRBV5-1,TGCGCCAGCAGCTCCATCGGGGGTACGAACACCGGGGAGCTGTTTTTT,CASSSIGGTNTGELFF
few,.,TRBJ1-5,TRBV6-1,TGTGCCAGCAGTGGGGGGACTGGGCCTCAGCATTTT,CASSGGTGPQHF
few,.,TRBJ1-2,TRBV25-1,TGTGCCAGCAGTGATGTCTGGAATGGCTACACCTTC,CASSDVWNGYTF
.,.,TRBJ1-1,TRBV7-9,TGTGCCAGCAGCTTCGGACGCTGGAACACTGAAGCTTTCTTT,CASSFGRWNTEAFF
.,TRBD1,TRBJ1-2,TRBV6-5,TGTGCCAGCAGCCGACGGACAGGGGACTATGGCTACACCTTC,CASSRRTGDYGYTF
.,.,TRBJ2-5,TRBV6-5,TGTGCCAGCAGTTACTTCGCGGGTCCCCAAGAGACCCAGTACTTC,CASSYFAGPQETQYF
few,TRBD1,TRBJ2-7,TRBV5-1,TGCGCCAGCAGCGCGGGACAGGGAACGTACGAGCAGTACTTC,CASSAGQGTYEQYF
few,TRBD1,TRBJ1-1,TRBV30,TGTGCCTGGGAACAGGGGGCGGGGGTCACTGAAGCTTTCTTT,CAWEQGAGVTEAFF
few,.,TRBJ1-3,TRBV7-9,TGTGCCAGCAGCTTTTTGGAGAACTCTGGAAACACCATATATTTT,CASSFLENSGNTIYF
.,.,TRBJ2-7,TRBV11-2,TGTGCCAGCAGGAACCCCGGGACAAAACCCTCCGAGCAGTACTTC,CASRNPGTKPSEQYF
.,.,TRBJ2-5,TRBV2,TGTGCCAGCAGTGAGCGGCGGAGGGGGGAGACCCAGTACTTC,CASSERRRGETQYF
.,TRBD2,TRBJ2-2,TRBV4-1,TGCGCCAGCAGCCTTAACACGCCTAGCGGGGGTCTGAGCGGGGAGCTGTTTTTT,CASSLNTPSGGLSGELFF
.,TRBD2,TRBJ2-2,TRBV6-1,TGTGCCAGCACCGAAGGTGGGGGGGCCGGGGAGCTGTTTTTT,CASTEGGGAGELFF
.,.,TRBJ2-1,TRBV21-1,TGTGCCAGCAGCAAAGAGGATGAGCAGTTCTTC,CASSKEDEQFF